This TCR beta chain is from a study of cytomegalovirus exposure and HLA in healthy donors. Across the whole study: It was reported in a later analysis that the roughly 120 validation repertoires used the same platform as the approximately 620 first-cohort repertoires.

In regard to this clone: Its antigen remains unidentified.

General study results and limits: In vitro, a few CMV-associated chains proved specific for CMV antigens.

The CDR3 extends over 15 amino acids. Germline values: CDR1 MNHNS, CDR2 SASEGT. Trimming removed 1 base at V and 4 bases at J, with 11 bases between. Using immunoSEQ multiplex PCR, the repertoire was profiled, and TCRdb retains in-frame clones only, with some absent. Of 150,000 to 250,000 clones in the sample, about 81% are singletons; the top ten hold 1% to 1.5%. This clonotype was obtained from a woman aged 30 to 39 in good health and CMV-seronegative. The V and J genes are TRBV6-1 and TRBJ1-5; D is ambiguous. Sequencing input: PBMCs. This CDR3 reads CASSEVSGMNQPQHF. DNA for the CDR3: TGTGCCAGCAGTGAAGTCTCGGGGATGAATCAGCCCCAGCATTTT.